Listed below are T cell receptor beta chains from one sample, sequenced in a study of graft-versus-host responses after intestinal transplantation. TCRdb's copy holds only in-frame clones and misses some; the assay was immunoSEQ multiplex PCR. The profile shows approximately 20,000 clones, about 92% of them singletons. The starting material was PBMCs, obtained about 37 weeks after intestinal transplant. The receptors derive from a human patient who received an intestinal transplant, so some T cells may come from the graft donor. Both conserved end residues are trimmed from each CDR3. The order of the fields is V gene, CDR3 length, clone size, D gene, CDR3 protein. A D gene is named only where the DNA matches it firmly. Clone size, where shown, is once, few, many, or a class for clones that have expanded.

TRBV6-1 14 . . ASSEAHRRSWTEAF
TRBV6-5 14 . TRBD1 ASSYGTGDLYNEQF
TRBV28 13 once . ASSFNGINTGELF
TRBV6-5 13 . TRBD1 ASSSRTGRITEAF
TRBV9 13 . . ASSGLGGAGDEQF
TRBV5-1 9 . . ASSLRDTQY
TRBV6-1 13 . . ASSSHRERVTEAF
TRBV5-1 12 . . ASSSTGQRTEAF
TRBV18 13 . TRBD1 ASSPQQGASTEAF
TRBV28 12 . TRBD1 ASSPTGGTGELF
TRBV25-1 12 . TRBD1 ASTPRQGGTEAF
TRBV21-1 15 . . ASSPGTGGWVNTEAF
TRBV11-2 16 . TRBD1 ASREGQGGPATNEKLF
TRBV10-2 11 . TRBD1 ASSLTGDETQY
TRBV28 12 . TRBD1 ASRPETGTQPQH
TRBV27 13 . . ASSLYQGTINEQF
TRBV27 11 . TRBD1 ASSPGGAETQY
TRBV6-1 13 . TRBD2 ASSRESGGMREQF
TRBV5-6 10 . . ASSLYRETQY
TRBV2 13 . . ASSGQGGTYNEQF
TRBV14 16 . . ASSQDWIRGMFGEKLF
TRBV6-6 10 once . ASSPTHLGEY
TRBV19 11 . . ASSPDSPYEQY
TRBV4-1 11 . TRBD1 ASSWGQGGGYT
TRBV28 12 . . ASSLPGAAYEQY
TRBV23-1 12 . TRBD1 ASSPRQGRNEQF